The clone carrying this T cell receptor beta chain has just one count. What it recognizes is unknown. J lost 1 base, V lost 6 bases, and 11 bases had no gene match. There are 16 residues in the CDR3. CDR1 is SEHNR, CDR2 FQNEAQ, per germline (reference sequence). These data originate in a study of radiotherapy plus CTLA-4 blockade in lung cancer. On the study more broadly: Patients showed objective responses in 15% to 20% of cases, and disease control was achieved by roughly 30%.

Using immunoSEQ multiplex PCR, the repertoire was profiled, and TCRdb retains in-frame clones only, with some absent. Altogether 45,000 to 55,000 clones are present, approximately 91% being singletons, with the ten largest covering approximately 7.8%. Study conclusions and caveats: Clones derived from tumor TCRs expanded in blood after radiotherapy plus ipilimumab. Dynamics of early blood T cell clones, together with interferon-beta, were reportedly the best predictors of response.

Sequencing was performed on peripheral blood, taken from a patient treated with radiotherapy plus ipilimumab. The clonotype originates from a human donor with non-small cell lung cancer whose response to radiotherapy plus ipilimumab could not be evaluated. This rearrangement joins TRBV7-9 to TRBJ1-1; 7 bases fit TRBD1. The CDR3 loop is CASRSQGQLRNTEAFF. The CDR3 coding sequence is TGTGCCAGCAGATCCCAGGGACAGCTAAGGAACACTGAAGCTTTCTTT.